What follows describes a single T cell receptor beta chain. Its antigen specificity is not known. A far larger clone is just one base off, so this is likely a read error. Other DNA sequences from this sample encode an identical CDR3 as well. TCR CDR3 regions were amplified from genomic DNA by multiplex PCR using the deep immunoSEQ assay. Extracted genomic DNA from each cell subset was distributed evenly across all wells of several immunoSEQ 96-well plates, and each plate was treated as a replicate. For unsorted PBMC, 300 to 350 ng genomic DNA, equal to 32,000 or so T cell genomes, was loaded into each replicate PCR. Ten immunoSEQ deep assay plates were used to sequence the unsorted PBMC genomic DNA. Purified libraries were quantified with a Qubit 3.0 fluorometer, sized on a Bioanalyzer 2100, and re-quantified with the KAPA Library Quantification kit. Each immunoSEQ 96-well plate was sequenced on its own single-read 150-cycle Illumina NextSeq 550 flow cell. Per the original workflow: Because the immunoSEQ output included only junctional sequences and no quality scores, the filtering could not be the same as the filtering used for full-length reads. Sequences were annotated with PyIR, a Python wrapper for IgBLAST v1.9, and V/J genes and CDR3 were assigned using IMGT germline references. Reads were filtered out if the reads had weak V/J assignments (E-value above 1e-6), no CDR3, stop codons, out-of-frame junctions, or ambiguous translated residues. A V3J clonotype was defined by an identical inferred V gene, J gene, and CDR3 amino acid sequence. To compute the percentage overlap between repertoires, the number of shared unique clonotypes was divided by the size of the smaller repertoire. RTK rarefaction, the Chao1 estimator, and Recon v2.1 estimates of unobserved clonotypes were used to assess repertoire richness. As stored in TCRdb, this immuneACCESS dataset retains in-frame rearrangements with V and J assigned. A fraction of the clones does not appear; measured against another copy, unresolved V genes explain less than half of the discrepancy, and the remainder lacks a known reason. That table gives V, J and clone size, and the DNA gave D and trimming. The sample data list about 560,000 clones, and roughly 72% of these were observed just once. The top ten clonotypes cover 9.5% to 15% of the sample.

The CDR3 contains 15 residues, cysteine and phenylalanine counted. The sequence is cut down to CDR3 DNA, 45 bases in frame from base 1. CDR1 and CDR2 are read off the germline V gene as KGHSH and LQKENI. The record originates from a study of shared clonotypes between healthy human individuals (dated by TCRdb to the early 2020s). Regarding the research as a whole: The cohort comprised a couple of women and a few men aged 18 to 49 years. To estimate repertoire size and how much clonotypes are shared between individuals, the study performed deep sequencing of blood TCR repertoires from five healthy adults. To increase sequencing depth and limit assay-specific biases, different laboratories used diverse techniques to prepare libraries and sequence TCR repertoires. Each donor's leukapheresis produced roughly between roughly 0.85 and 9.5 billion PBMCs.

The donors were healthy, HIV-negative adults with no recently reported acute infections or vaccinations. Every donor was a Caucasian adult residing in Nashville, Tennessee, USA. In the unsorted samples, 90 million or so PBMCs were counted, and genomic DNA was extracted using the QIAamp DNA Blood Mini kit. Blood was obtained by leukapheresis, after which PBMCs were separated by Ficoll-Histopaque density gradient centrifugation and cryopreserved in liquid nitrogen vapor phase. Study-level results and caveats: Because the study included a small number of donors, the genetic and exposure-history diversity represented was limited. Pairwise subsampling led to the expectation that sequencing depth would affect the degree of clonotype sharing among donors. Sampling was restricted to blood, and TCR repertoires in tissues likely differ from the TCR repertoires found in blood.

This TCR was recovered from a woman aged 40 to 50 in good health. Some clones in this sample may be carry-over from other donors' samples. The chain was built from TRBV18 and TRBJ1-4, with 7 junctional bases fitting TRBD1. Source material: PBMCs. The CDR3 protein sequence reads: CASSPPTGLDEKLFF. The DNA sequence is given as TGTGCCAGCTCACCGCCGACAGGGCTGGATGAAAAGCTGTTTTTT.